This TCR beta chain was profiled in a study of cytotoxic CD8 clonotypes in ibrutinib-treated CLL. Study details: Outcomes included some 25 partial and 2 complete responses; after median roughly 71 months, roughly 14 stayed remitted and about twelve progressed.

Here immunoSEQ multiplex PCR was the method, and the copy in TCRdb shows in-frame clones only, minus some. The sample records roughly 53,000 clones, roughly 50% being singletons. Germline values: CDR1 ENHRY, CDR2 SYGVKD. The V gene end was trimmed by 1 base and the J gene end by 5 bases; junction bases not matched to a gene: 5. The CDR3 extends over 15 amino acids. This clonotype was obtained from a human donor with chronic lymphocytic leukemia. This chain uses TRBV10-3 with TRBJ1-3; the match to TRBD1 covers 7 bases. This material consisted of PBMCs, taken at disease progression, from a patient treated with ibrutinib. CDR3 bases: TGTGCCATCAGTGAGTTCGGGACAGTAAGAAACACCATATATTTT. It is translated as CAISEFGTVRNTIYF.